This T cell receptor beta chain was recorded in a study of CD8 T cells in ankylosing spondylitis. This clonotype was seen only a few times. V lost 1 base and J 2 bases, leaving 8 bases between the germline ends. The CDR3 is made up of 14 amino acids. Germline V lookup: CDR1 KGHSH, CDR2 LQKENI. TCRdb used MiXCR to reprocess the 5' RACE reads, holding one entry per CDR3 protein. The sample has around 150,000 distinct CDR3 sequences, approximately 20% seen once; the top ten hold about 8.3%. Sequencing was done on a sample of blood, either unsorted or a sorted T cell fraction (not recorded which). The TCR originated in a male donor with ankylosing spondylitis or in good health (not recorded which). The rearrangement joins TRBV18 to TRBJ2-5, with a weak D call TRBD2 (5 bases). Here the CDR3 DNA reads TGTGCCAGCTCACCACGGGGAGTTCAAGAGACCCAGTACTTC. Its translation is CASSPRGVQETQYF. The full variable domain, in which reference TRBV18 and TRBJ2-5 provide the parts outside the CDR3, is NAGVMQNPRHLVRRRGQEARLRCSPMKGHSHVYWYRQLPEEGLKFMVYLQKENIIDESGMPKERFSAEFPKEGPSILRIQQVVRGDSAAYFCASSPRGVQETQYFGPGTRLLVL.